The sequence of this TCR beta chain was determined in a study of blood T cell repertoires in COVID-19. At the level of the study: Sources were T cells, B-cell-depleted T cells, or PBMCs; the material itself was cDNA or gDNA.

Sequencing used immunoSEQ multiplex PCR; TCRdb keeps in-frame clones, though not all of them. The table has roughly 370,000 clones, about 86% seen once. Participant ages covered roughly 18 to 89 years across around 25 US areas. Germline CDR1 is SGHDN and CDR2 is FVKESK. V lost 8 bases and J lost 0, with 10 bases in between. This CDR3 spans 13 amino acids. The sequencing input was PBMCs or T cells enriched from blood (not recorded which). This TCR was sampled from a woman between 45 and 60 years old who had recovered from COVID-19. The chain recombines TRBV14 with TRBJ1-1; D unclear. In nucleotides, the CDR3 is TGTGCCAGCTCACCGCAGTTGAACACTGAAGCTTTCTTT. Translated: CASSPQLNTEAFF.